This passage covers 15 T cell receptor beta chains from one sample sequenced in a study of OX40 agonist ivuxolimab in advanced cancers. Assay: immunoSEQ multiplex PCR; the TCRdb copy retains only in-frame clones and omits some. The data contain about 58,000 clones, 82% of them singletons. Sample: CD4+ or CD8+ T cells sorted from blood, taken in a trial of the OX40 agonist ivuxolimab. The source is an adult with an advanced solid tumor such as melanoma, head and neck, liver or kidney cancer.

This chain connects TRBV7-9 to TRBJ2-3, with D maybe TRBD1 (5 bases). Germline V gene lookup returns CDR1 SEHNR and CDR2 FQNEAQ (reference sequence). V gave up 1 base and J gave up 2 bases, with 7 bases separating them. This CDR3 comprises 14 residues. The CDR3 nucleotides read TGTGCCAGCAGCTTAGGGGGCTACACAGATACGCAGTATTTT. Translating gives CASSLGGYTDTQYF.

The chain links TRBV5-6 to TRBJ2-7, with TRBD2 matching 8 bases. CDR1 SGHDT and CDR2 YYEEEE come from the germline V gene. The J segment lost 2 bases and the V segment lost 5 bases, leaving 9 bases of the junction unmatched. This CDR3 comprises 15 residues. The chain's CDR3 is CASRRASGSTYEQYF. The DNA for the CDR3 is TGTGCCAGCAGAAGGGCCAGCGGGAGCACCTACGAGCAGTACTTC.

The chain carries TRBV19 and TRBJ1-5; TRBD1 might be the D (5 bases). The CDR3 loop spans 15 amino acids. Germline V lookup: CDR1 LNHDA, CDR2 SQIVND (reference sequence). V was shortened by 4 bases and J by 2 bases, with 12 bases between the two germline ends. CDR3 sequence reads: CASSTGEHGNQPQHF. CDR3 DNA sequence: TGTGCCAGTAGTACGGGGGAACACGGCAATCAGCCCCAGCATTTT.

This chain connects TRBV11-2 to TRBJ1-4; the D gene is possibly TRBD1 (5 bases). The V and J ends lost 0 bases and 8 bases respectively, with 10 bases between them. Germline-derived CDR1 and CDR2 are SGHAT and FQNNGV. The CDR3 is 14 amino acids. The CDR3 region is CASSLEAGREKLFF. The CDR3 coding sequence is TGTGCCAGCAGCTTAGAGGCAGGGAGGGAAAAACTGTTTTTT.

The chain joins TRBV28 to TRBJ1-2, with D possibly being TRBD1 (6 bases). V was cut by 10 bases and J by 2 bases, with 14 bases left in between. This CDR3 comprises 13 residues. Germline values: CDR1 MDHEN, CDR2 SYDVKM. CDR3 protein: CATKMTGNYGYTF. The CDR3, as DNA: TGTGCCACAAAAATGACAGGAAACTATGGCTACACCTTC.

The chain combines TRBV20-1 with TRBJ1-1, with D possibly being TRBD1 (6 bases). Trimming cost V 3 bases and J 7 bases, with 9 bases left between them. Germline V gene data show CDR1 as DFQATT and CDR2 as SNEGSKA (reference sequence). The CDR3 runs to 11 residues. The CDR3: CSASGQLEAFF. In DNA, the CDR3 is TGCAGTGCTAGTGGACAGCTTGAAGCTTTCTTT.

The chain combines TRBV29-1 with TRBJ2-3, with D possibly being TRBD2 (7 bases). The length of the CDR3 is 13 residues. CDR1 is SQVTM and CDR2 is ANQGSEA in the germline V gene. Trimming shortened V by 6 bases and J by 2 bases, and 12 bases separated the two germline ends. In DNA form, the CDR3 reads TGCAGCGTCGGGGGGCACGACACAGATACGCAGTATTTT. Translation: CSVGGHDTDTQYF.

The rearrangement joins TRBV7-9 to TRBJ1-2; TRBD1 is a possible D gene (6 bases). CDR3 size: 15 residues. Trimming removed 5 bases from V and 0 bases from J, with 13 bases in between. The germline V gene encodes CDR1 SEHNR and CDR2 FQNEAQ (reference sequence). DNA for the CDR3: TGTGCCAGCAGCCGGAGGGGGGCCACTAACTATGGCTACACCTTC. It yields the protein CASSRRGATNYGYTF.

By proportion, this clone is medium-sized. Sequence at one end of the junction differs from germline and may be a read error. V usage is TRBV5-4 and J usage is TRBJ2-7, with a tentative D call TRBD2 (6 bases). Germline V CDR1 and CDR2: SGHNT, YYREEE (reference sequence). The CDR3 is made up of 13 amino acids. The CDR3 sequence is CASRLGGSYEQYF. For the CDR3, the DNA is TGTGCCAGCAGGTTGGGGGGTTCCTACGAGCAGTACTTC.

This clone was seen a single time. The gene calls are TRBV5-1 and TRBJ2-7; the D gene is possibly TRBD2 (6 bases). The CDR3 loop spans 15 amino acids. The V and J ends lost 4 bases and 6 bases respectively, with 20 bases between them. CDR1 is SGHRS and CDR2 is YFSETQ in the germline V gene. CDR3: CASSPRGSGTFEQYF. For the CDR3, the DNA is TGCGCCAGCAGCCCCCGGGGTAGCGGTACGTTCGAGCAGTACTTC.

The J gene is TRBJ2-3, the V gene TRBV5-1; the D gene is possibly TRBD1 (6 bases). The CDR3 extends over 16 amino acids. The germline gives CDR1 SGHRS, CDR2 YFSETQ. The germline V and J ends were trimmed by 2 bases and 3 bases, with 16 bases remaining between them. The CDR3 protein is CASSLGGGDLTDTQYF. CDR3 nucleotides: TGCGCCAGCAGCTTAGGGGGTGGGGATTTAACAGATACGCAGTATTTT.

The V gene is TRBV14, the J gene TRBJ1-1; TRBD1 agrees at 7 bases. Germline-derived CDR1 and CDR2 are SGHDN and FVKESK. Trimming at V came to 4 bases and at J to 4 bases, leaving 9 bases not matched to a gene. The CDR3 contains 15 residues. The CDR3 coding sequence is TGTGCCAGCAGCCGTTCAAGGGGGCGGGGCACTGAAGCTTTCTTT. Translated: CASSRSRGRGTEAFF.

This chain joins TRBV20-1 and TRBJ2-7; D gene ambiguous. Trimming took 1 base from V and 7 from J, leaving 8 bases between them. CDR3 length equals 11 residues. CDR1 DFQATT and CDR2 SNEGSKA come from the germline V gene (reference sequence). The CDR3 loop is CSARAPGEQYF. The CDR3 DNA reads as TGCAGTGCTAGAGCCCCCGGGGAGCAGTACTTC.

This clone has only a few counts. The genes are TRBV5-1 and TRBJ2-2, with 11 bases aligning to TRBD1. Germline CDR1 reads SGHRS; CDR2 reads YFSETQ. The CDR3 covers 18 residues. V trimming: 2 bases; J trimming: 5 bases; junction bases outside the gene matches: 11. CDR3 sequence reads: CASSFMGPGTGGTGELFF. The CDR3 DNA reads TGCGCCAGCAGCTTTATGGGGCCCGGGACAGGGGGTACCGGGGAGCTGTTTTTT. The variable domain in full, with the rest retrieved from reference TRBV5-1 and TRBJ2-2, is KAGVTQTPRYLIKTRGQQVTLSCSPISGHRSVSWYQQTPGQGLQFLFEYFSETQRNKGNFPGRFSGRQFSNSRSEMNVSTLELGDSALYLCASSFMGPGTGGTGELFFGEGSRLTVL.

The gene calls are TRBV11-1 and TRBJ1-1; D not certain. The CDR3 totals 13 residues. The V end was cut by 3 bases, the J end by 4 bases, with 9 bases between. The germline gives CDR1 SGHAT, CDR2 FQDESV (reference sequence). The CDR3 loop reads CASSLGVGTEAFF. As DNA, the CDR3 is TGTGCCAGCAGCTTGGGTGTAGGCACTGAAGCTTTCTTT. Together with reference TRBV11-1 and TRBJ1-1, the CDR3 gives the full variable domain: EAEVAQSPRYKITEKSQAVAFWCDPISGHATLYWYRQILGQGPELLVQFQDESVVDDSQLPKDRFSAERLKGVDSTLKIQPAELGDSAMYLCASSLGVGTEAFFGQGTRLTVV.